Listed below are T cell receptor beta chains from one sample, sequenced in a study of Graves' ophthalmopathy and Graves' hyperthyroidism. TCRdb analysed the multiplex PCR reads with MiXCR anew, one entry per CDR3 protein. Seen here are 300,000 to 400,000 distinct CDR3 sequences, roughly a sixth observed once, and the top ten hold roughly an eighth. The sequencing input was peripheral blood. Receptors originate from an adult man with Graves' ophthalmopathy. The CDR3 runs from the conserved cysteine through the conserved F or W.

V gene	J gene	CDR3 protein
TRBV20-1	TRBJ2-7	CSASEARYEQYF
TRBV29-1	TRBJ2-5	CSVEDVWQKETQYF
TRBV6-1	TRBJ1-2	CASSKNGTDYGYIF
TRBV6-1	TRBJ1-5	CASSEGPITQPQHF
TRBV6-1	TRBJ2-2	CASSVAGLQFTGELFF
TRBV19	TRBJ1-1	CASSILGTEAFF
TRBV7-9	TRBJ1-1	CASSLIETMNTEAFF
TRBV20-1	TRBJ1-6	CSATKDNSYNSPLHF
TRBV6-2/TRBV6-3	TRBJ1-2	CASSYSGYGYTF
TRBV6-5	TRBJ1-1	CASSPDARGDTEAFF
TRBV19	TRBJ2-2	CASTTVAGGELFF
TRBV5-1	TRBJ2-7	CASSLEADYEQYF
TRBV12-3/TRBV12-4	TRBJ1-5	CASSFRTGGTISDQPQHF
TRBV20-1	TRBJ1-1	CSGSGGWNTEAFF
TRBV7-9	TRBJ1-2	CASSQTEDGYTF
TRBV5-1	TRBJ1-1	CASSGGTMNTEAFF
TRBV2	TRBJ1-2	CASSEARGNYGYTF
TRBV15	TRBJ1-2	CATSRAGSNGYTF
TRBV30	TRBJ1-6	CAWNRYSPLHF
TRBV6-4	TRBJ2-7	CASSRGAGDTKNYEQYF
TRBV11-2	TRBJ2-7	CASSLDRGIHEQYF
TRBV10-3	TRBJ2-5	CAPCSKPGTSAQETQYF
TRBV11-3	TRBJ1-1	CASSFVGTDTEAFF
TRBV5-1	TRBJ2-5	CASSLEAGTETQYF
TRBV11-2	TRBJ2-5	CASSRITSGRETQYF
TRBV28	TRBJ2-7	CASRRQTQYEQYF
TRBV5-6	TRBJ2-7	CASSFSGTLGEQYF
TRBV6-4	TRBJ1-5	CASSNALGQPQHF
TRBV20-1	TRBJ2-7	CSARVQGGVGYEQYF